What follows describes a single TCR beta chain. The entry originates in a study of cytomegalovirus exposure and HLA in healthy donors. Trimming left V 0 bases short and J 6 bases short, with 9 bases between. CDR1 is SGDLS, CDR2 YYNGEE, per germline. The CDR3 runs 13 residues. PCR primers comprised 60 Vbeta and 13 Jbeta primers. Measured with immunoSEQ multiplex PCR; TCRdb has only the in-frame clones, and not every one. The sample holds approximately 160,000 clones; 68% are singletons and the top ten take 1.4% to 1.5%. This receptor was taken from a man over 45 in good health and CMV-seronegative. Material for sequencing was PBMCs. The chain uses TRBV9 and TRBJ1-1; D gene ambiguous. This CDR3 is CASSVGREPEAFF. CDR3 DNA: TGTGCCAGCAGCGTAGGGAGGGAACCTGAAGCTTTCTTT.